This passage covers 5 T cell receptor beta chains from one sample sequenced in a study of CD8+ T cells in alopecia areata. After isolation, RNA underwent reverse transcription to generate cDNA as the sequencing template. Using immunoSEQ multiplex PCR, the repertoire was profiled, and TCRdb retains in-frame clones only, with some absent. The data hold 150,000 to 250,000 clones, with roughly 60% observed a single time. The sample's treatment: oral pan-JAK inhibitor, 5-10 mg twice daily. The input for sequencing was CD4+ T cells sorted from blood, taken at week 24, from a patient treated with tofacitinib. Receptors originate from a human donor with alopecia areata.

This clone came up a few times. The rearrangement links TRBV6-6 to TRBJ2-1; unclear D gene. The germline V gene encodes CDR1 MNHNY and CDR2 SVGAGI (reference sequence). Trimming took 11 bases from V and 10 from J, leaving 15 bases between them. The CDR3 is 11 residues long. As DNA, the CDR3 is TGTGCCTCACAGATGGGCCCAGAGCAGTTCTTC. It yields the protein CASQMGPEQFF.

This chain links TRBV25-1 with TRBJ2-4; D unclear. CDR3 length: 13 amino acids. V gave up 1 base and J gave up 12 bases, with 13 bases separating them. CDR1 and CDR2 from the germline V gene are MGHDK and SYGVNS. CDR3: CASSESPTVGQYF. The CDR3, as DNA: TGTGCCAGCAGTGAATCTCCGACCGTCGGTCAGTACTTC.

The V gene is TRBV9, the J gene TRBJ2-1; D is uncertain. CDR3 length: 16 residues. V dropped 0 bases and J dropped 0 bases, with 10 bases sitting between them. The V gene's germline CDR1 is SGDLS and CDR2 YYNGEE. CDR3 DNA: TGTGCCAGCAGCGTAGCGTCAGAGAGCTCCTACAATGAGCAGTTCTTC. Translating gives CASSVASESSYNEQFF. The whole variable domain, filled in from reference TRBV9 and TRBJ2-1, reads DSGVTQTPKHLITATGQRVTLRCSPRSGDLSVYWYQQSLDQGLQFLIQYYNGEERAKGNILERFSAQQFPDLHSELNLSSLELGDSALYFCASSVASESSYNEQFFGPGTRLTVL.

V usage is TRBV2 and J usage is TRBJ1-2; 7 positions match TRBD1. This CDR3 is 15 amino acids long. V was pared by 4 bases and J by 1 base, with 6 bases of the junction left unmatched. Germline loops: CDR1 SNHLY, CDR2 FYNNEI. CDR3 DNA sequence: TGTGCCAGCAGTGTGGAGACAGGGAGTAACTATGGCTACACCTTC. It encodes CASSVETGSNYGYTF.

In this sample, this clone turned up once. The chain is built from TRBV5-1 and TRBJ2-1; no definite D call. V was shortened by 7 bases and J by 6 bases, with 20 bases between the two germline ends. Germline V gives CDR1 SGHRS, CDR2 YFSETQ. The CDR3 extends over 15 amino acids. The CDR3 DNA sequence: TGCGCCAGCGCTAAACCGGGCCACGAAACCAATGAGCAGTTCTTC. Residues: CASAKPGHETNEQFF.